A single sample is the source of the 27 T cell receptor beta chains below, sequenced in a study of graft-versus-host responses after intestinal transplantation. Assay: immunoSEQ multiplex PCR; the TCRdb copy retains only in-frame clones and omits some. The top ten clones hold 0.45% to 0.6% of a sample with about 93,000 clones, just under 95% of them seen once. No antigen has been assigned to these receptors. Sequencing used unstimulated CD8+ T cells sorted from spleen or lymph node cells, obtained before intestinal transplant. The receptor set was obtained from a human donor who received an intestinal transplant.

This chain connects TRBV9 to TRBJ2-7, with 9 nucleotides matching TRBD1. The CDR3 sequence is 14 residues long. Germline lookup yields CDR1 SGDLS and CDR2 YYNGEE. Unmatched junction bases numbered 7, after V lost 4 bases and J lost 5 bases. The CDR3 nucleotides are TGTGCCAGCAGCTCTGGGACAGGGTTTCACGAGCAGTACTTC. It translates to CASSSGTGFHEQYF.

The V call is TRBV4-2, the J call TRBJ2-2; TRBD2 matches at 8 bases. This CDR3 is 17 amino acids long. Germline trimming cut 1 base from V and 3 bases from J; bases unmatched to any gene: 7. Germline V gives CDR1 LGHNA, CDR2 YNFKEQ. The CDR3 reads CASSQGRAGGYTGELFF. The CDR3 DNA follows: TGTGCCAGCAGCCAAGGGAGGGCGGGGGGTTACACCGGGGAGCTGTTTTTT.

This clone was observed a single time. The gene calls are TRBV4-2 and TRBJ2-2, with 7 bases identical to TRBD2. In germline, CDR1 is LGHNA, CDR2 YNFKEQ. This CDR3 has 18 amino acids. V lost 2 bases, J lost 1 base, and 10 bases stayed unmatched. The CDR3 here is CASSQSGGGNLNTGELFF. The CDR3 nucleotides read TGTGCCAGCAGCCAATCCGGGGGAGGGAATTTGAACACCGGGGAGCTGTTTTTT.

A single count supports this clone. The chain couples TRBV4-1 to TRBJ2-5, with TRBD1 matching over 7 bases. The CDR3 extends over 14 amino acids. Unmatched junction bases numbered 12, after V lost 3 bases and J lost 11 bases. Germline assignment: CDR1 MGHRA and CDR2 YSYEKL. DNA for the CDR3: TGCGCCAGCAGCCAGAGGGACAGCGAATGGGAGCAGTACTTC. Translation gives CASSQRDSEWEQYF.

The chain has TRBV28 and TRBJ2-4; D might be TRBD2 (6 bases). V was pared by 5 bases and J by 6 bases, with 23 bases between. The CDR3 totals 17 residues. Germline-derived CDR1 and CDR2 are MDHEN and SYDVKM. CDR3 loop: CASSTLALEKSINIQYF. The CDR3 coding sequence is TGTGCCAGCAGTACCCTAGCGTTGGAGAAGAGTATAAACATTCAGTACTTC.

DNA of the CDR3: TGCGCCAGCAGCCCCAGGGTGGGGGAGCTGTTTTTT. Translating gives CASSPRVGELFF. V gene TRBV5-1 combines with J gene TRBJ2-2; D possibly corresponds to TRBD1 (5 bases). The CDR3 spans 12 residues. Germline lookup yields CDR1 SGHRS and CDR2 YFSETQ. V lost 4 bases to trimming and J lost 8 bases, with 9 bases between them.

This chain's CDR3 is CASNLENSYEQYF. DNA for the CDR3: TGTGCCAGCAACCTAGAGAACTCCTACGAGCAGTACTTC. This sequence joins TRBV5-5 and TRBJ2-7; D uncertain. With 6 bases removed from V and 0 bases from J, the gap between germline ends came to 10 bases. The CDR3 spans 13 residues. The germline CDR1 and CDR2 sequences are SGHKS and YYEKEE (reference sequence).

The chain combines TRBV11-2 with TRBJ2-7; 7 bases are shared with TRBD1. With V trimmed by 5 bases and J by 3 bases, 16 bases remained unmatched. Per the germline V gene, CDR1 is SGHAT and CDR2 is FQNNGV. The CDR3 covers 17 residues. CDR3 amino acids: CASSAGTVKVGDYEQYF. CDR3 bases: TGTGCCAGCAGCGCCGGGACAGTAAAGGTTGGCGACTACGAGCAGTACTTC. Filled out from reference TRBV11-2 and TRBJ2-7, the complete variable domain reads EAGVAQSPRYKIIEKRQSVAFWCNPISGHATLYWYQQILGQGPKLLIQFQNNGVVDDSQLPKDRFSAERLKGVDSTLKIQPAKLEDSAVYLCASSAGTVKVGDYEQYFGPGTRLTVT.

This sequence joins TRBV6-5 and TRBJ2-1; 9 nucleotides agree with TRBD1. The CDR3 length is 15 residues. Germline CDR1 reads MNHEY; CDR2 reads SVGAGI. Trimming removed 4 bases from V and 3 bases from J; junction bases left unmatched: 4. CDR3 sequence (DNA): TGTGCCAGCAGTTCCGGGACAGGGTACTACAATGAGCAGTTCTTC. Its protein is CASSSGTGYYNEQFF.

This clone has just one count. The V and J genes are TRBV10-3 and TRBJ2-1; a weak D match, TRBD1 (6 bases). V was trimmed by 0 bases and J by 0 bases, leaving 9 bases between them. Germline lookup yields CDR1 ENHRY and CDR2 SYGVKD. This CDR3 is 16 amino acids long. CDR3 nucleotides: TGTGCCATCAGTGAGTCGGGGGCAAGCTCCTACAATGAGCAGTTCTTC. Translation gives CAISESGASSYNEQFF.

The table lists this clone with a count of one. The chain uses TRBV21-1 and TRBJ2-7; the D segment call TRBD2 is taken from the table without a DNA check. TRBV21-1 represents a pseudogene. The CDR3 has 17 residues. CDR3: CASSKERSGRLNYEQYF. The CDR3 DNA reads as TGTGCCAGCAGCAAAGAGCGTTCGGGTCGACTGAACTACGAGCAGTACTTC.

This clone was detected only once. In nucleotides, the CDR3 is TGTGCCAGCAGCGGGGGGACAGGGCGCTACGAGCAGTACTTC. It encodes CASSGGTGRYEQYF. The V and J genes are TRBV13 and TRBJ2-7, with 9 nucleotides matching TRBD1. From germline, CDR1 is PRHDT and CDR2 FYEKMQ (reference sequence). Trimming removed 5 bases from V and 3 bases from J; junction bases left unmatched: 5. This CDR3 contains 14 residues.

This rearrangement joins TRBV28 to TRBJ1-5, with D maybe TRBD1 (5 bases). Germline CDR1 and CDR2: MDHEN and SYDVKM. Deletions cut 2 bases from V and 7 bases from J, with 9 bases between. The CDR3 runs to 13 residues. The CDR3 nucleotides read TGTGCCAGCAGTTTAGAGGGGAGGCAGCCCCAGCATTTT. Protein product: CASSLEGRQPQHF.

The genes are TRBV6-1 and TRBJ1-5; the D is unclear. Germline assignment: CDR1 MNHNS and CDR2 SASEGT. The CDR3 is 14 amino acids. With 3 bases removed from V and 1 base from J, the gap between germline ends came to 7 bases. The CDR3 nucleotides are TGTGCCAGCAGTGATGACACCAGCAATCAGCCCCAGCATTTT. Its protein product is CASSDDTSNQPQHF.

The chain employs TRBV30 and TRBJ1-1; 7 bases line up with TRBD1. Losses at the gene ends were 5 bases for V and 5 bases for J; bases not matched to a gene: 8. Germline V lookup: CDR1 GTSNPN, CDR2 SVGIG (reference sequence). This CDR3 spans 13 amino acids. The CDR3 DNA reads TGTGCCTGGGGAGACAGGGTGCGAACTGAAGCTTTCTTT. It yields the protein CAWGDRVRTEAFF.

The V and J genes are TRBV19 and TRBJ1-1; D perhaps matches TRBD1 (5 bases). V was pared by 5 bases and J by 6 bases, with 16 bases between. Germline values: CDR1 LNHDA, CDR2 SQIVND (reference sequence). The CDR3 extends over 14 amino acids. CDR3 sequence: CASSLTVGSAEAFF. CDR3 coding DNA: TGTGCCAGTAGTCTGACAGTTGGGTCCGCTGAAGCTTTCTTT.

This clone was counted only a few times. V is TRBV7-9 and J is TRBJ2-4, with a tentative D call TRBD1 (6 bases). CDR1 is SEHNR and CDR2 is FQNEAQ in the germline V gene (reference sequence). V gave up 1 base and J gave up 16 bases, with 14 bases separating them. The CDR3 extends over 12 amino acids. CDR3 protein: CASSLVGDGGYF. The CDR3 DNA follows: TGTGCCAGCAGCTTAGTGGGGGATGGGGGCTACTTC.

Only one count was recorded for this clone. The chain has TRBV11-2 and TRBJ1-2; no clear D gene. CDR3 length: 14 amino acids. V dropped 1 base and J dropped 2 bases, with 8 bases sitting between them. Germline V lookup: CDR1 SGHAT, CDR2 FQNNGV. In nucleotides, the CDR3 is TGTGCCAGCAGCTTAGGGACGGGGAACTATGGCTACACCTTC. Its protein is CASSLGTGNYGYTF.

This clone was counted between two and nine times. The CDR3 DNA sequence: TGTGCCAGTAGTATAGGGACAGGATGGTCCTACGAGCAGTACTTC. Protein product: CASSIGTGWSYEQYF. The V gene is TRBV19, the J gene TRBJ2-7, with 7 bases fitting TRBD1. This CDR3 contains 15 residues. The V gene's germline CDR1 is LNHDA and CDR2 SQIVND (reference sequence). V lost 1 base to trimming and J lost 1 base; unmatched junction nucleotides: 4.

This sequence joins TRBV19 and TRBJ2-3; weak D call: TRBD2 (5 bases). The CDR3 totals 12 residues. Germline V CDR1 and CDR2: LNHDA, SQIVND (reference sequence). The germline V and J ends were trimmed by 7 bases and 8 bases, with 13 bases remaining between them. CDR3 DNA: TGTGCCAGTACCCCGGGGTTGGGTACGCAGTATTTT. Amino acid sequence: CASTPGLGTQYF.

CDR3 DNA sequence: TGCGCCAGCAGCTTGGAAACTAGCGGGACCTACGAGCAGTACTTC. Protein product: CASSLETSGTYEQYF. The chain is built from TRBV5-1 and TRBJ2-7, with TRBD2 matching 10 bases. V shed 0 bases, J shed 2 bases, and the junction held 2 bases outside the gene matches. CDR3 length equals 15 residues. Per the germline V gene, CDR1 is SGHRS and CDR2 is YFSETQ.

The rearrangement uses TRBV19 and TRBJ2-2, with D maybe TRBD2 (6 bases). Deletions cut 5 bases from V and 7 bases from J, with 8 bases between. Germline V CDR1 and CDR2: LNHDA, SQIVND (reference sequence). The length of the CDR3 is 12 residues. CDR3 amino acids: CASSGGYGELFF. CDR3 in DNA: TGTGCCAGTAGTGGGGGGTACGGGGAGCTGTTTTTT.

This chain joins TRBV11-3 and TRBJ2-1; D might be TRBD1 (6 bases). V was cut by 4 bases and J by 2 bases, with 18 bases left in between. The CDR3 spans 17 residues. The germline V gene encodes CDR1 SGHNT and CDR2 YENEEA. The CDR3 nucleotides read TGTGCCAGCAGCTCACCCCAGGGGAAAGGGACCTACAATGAGCAGTTCTTC. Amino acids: CASSSPQGKGTYNEQFF.

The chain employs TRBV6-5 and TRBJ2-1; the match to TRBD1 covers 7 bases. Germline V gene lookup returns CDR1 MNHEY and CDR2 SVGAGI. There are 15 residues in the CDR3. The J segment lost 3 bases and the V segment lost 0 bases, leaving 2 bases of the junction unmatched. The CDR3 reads CASSYSAGGYNEQFF. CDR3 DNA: TGTGCCAGCAGTTACTCTGCAGGGGGCTACAATGAGCAGTTCTTC.

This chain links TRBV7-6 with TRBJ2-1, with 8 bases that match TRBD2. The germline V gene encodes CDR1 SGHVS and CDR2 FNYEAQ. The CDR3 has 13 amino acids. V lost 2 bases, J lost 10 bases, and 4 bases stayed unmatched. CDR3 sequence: CASSLIVAGEQFF. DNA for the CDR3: TGTGCCAGCAGCTTAATCGTAGCGGGAGAGCAGTTCTTC. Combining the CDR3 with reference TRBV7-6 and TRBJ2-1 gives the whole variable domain GAGVSQSPRYKVTKRGQDVALRCDPISGHVSLYWYRQALGQGPEFLTYFNYEAQQDKSGLPNDRFSAERPEGSISTLTIQRTEQRDSAMYRCASSLIVAGEQFFGPGTRLTVL.

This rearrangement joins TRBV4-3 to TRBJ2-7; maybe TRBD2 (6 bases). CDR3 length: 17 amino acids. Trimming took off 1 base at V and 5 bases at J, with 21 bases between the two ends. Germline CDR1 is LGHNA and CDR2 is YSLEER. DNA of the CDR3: TGCGCCAGCAGCCAAGTCTTCTCCGGGGATCGGGGGAACGAGCAGTACTTC. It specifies CASSQVFSGDRGNEQYF.

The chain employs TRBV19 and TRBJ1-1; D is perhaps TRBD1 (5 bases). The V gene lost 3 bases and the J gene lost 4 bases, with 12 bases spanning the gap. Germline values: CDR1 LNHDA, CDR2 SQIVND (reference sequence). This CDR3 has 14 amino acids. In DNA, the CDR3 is TGTGCCAGTAGTATTGGTGGCGGGGCCACTGAAGCTTTCTTT. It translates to CASSIGGGATEAFF. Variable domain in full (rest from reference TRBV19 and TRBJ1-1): DGGITQSPKYLFRKEGQNVTLSCEQNLNHDAMYWYRQDPGQGLRLIYYSQIVNDFQKGDIAEGYSVSREKKESFPLTVTSAQKNPTAFYLCASSIGGGATEAFFGQGTRLTVV.